Here is one TCR beta chain with its context. What it binds is not known. This sample is drawn from a study of T cell responses to AZD1222 COVID-19 vaccine. Whole-study findings and limits: Following two doses of AZD1222, Spike-specific TCR breadth and depth rose. Mostly white British, mostly female donors; authors suggested clonal diversity may be underestimated.

With 6 bases removed from V and 6 bases from J, the gap between germline ends came to 14 bases. The V gene's germline CDR1 is SNHLY and CDR2 FYNNEI. The CDR3 contains 14 residues. Here immunoSEQ multiplex PCR was the method, and the copy in TCRdb shows in-frame clones only, minus some. The sample holds roughly 120,000 clones, roughly 87% seen once. Sequences were derived from peripheral blood, sampled on day 0 of AZD1222 vaccination. The genes are TRBV2 and TRBJ2-2, with D uncertain. This sequence was found in an adult in good health. This CDR3 reads CASSPPRIPGELFF. CDR3 in DNA: TGTGCCAGCAGCCCCCCTAGGATCCCCGGGGAGCTGTTTTTT.